A single sample gave rise to the 16 T cell receptor beta chains below, sequenced in a study of CD8+ T cells in alopecia areata. Treatment noted: oral pan-JAK inhibitor, 5-10 mg twice daily. After isolation, RNA underwent reverse transcription to generate cDNA as the sequencing template. Clones were sequenced by immunoSEQ multiplex PCR, and TCRdb holds only the in-frame ones, with some missing. The sample gives about 190,000 clones, under 80% of which show up once; roughly 1.3% is in the top ten. The specimen comprised CD4+ T cells sorted from blood, sampled between weeks 47 and 50, from a patient treated with tofacitinib. All receptors derive from a human donor with alopecia areata.

This chain links TRBV30 with TRBJ1-2; 8 bases are a match to TRBD1. The CDR3 loop spans 14 amino acids. CDR1 GTSNPN and CDR2 SVGIG come from the germline V gene (reference sequence). V shed 2 bases and J 2 bases; nucleotides not matched to a gene: 4. DNA for the CDR3: TGTGCCTGGAGTAGTACAGGGGGAAACTATGGCTACACCTTC. Protein product: CAWSSTGGNYGYTF.

This clone has more than one count but fewer than ten. In nucleotides, the CDR3 is TGTGCCAGTAGCCCAGGACAGGGTTTGGATAATTCACCCCTCCACTTT. Its protein product is CASSPGQGLDNSPLHF. V is TRBV19 and J is TRBJ1-6; 8 bases are shared with TRBD1. Germline trimming cut 6 bases from V and 5 bases from J; bases unmatched to any gene: 9. There are 16 residues in the CDR3. Germline CDR1 is LNHDA and CDR2 is SQIVND (reference sequence).

CDR3 amino acids: CAWSVLGENQPQHF. DNA for the CDR3: TGTGCCTGGAGTGTATTAGGGGAGAATCAGCCCCAGCATTTT. The rearrangement joins TRBV30 to TRBJ1-5; the D gene is possibly TRBD1 (5 bases). There are 14 residues in the CDR3. The V end lost 0 bases, the J end lost 4 bases, and 10 bases lay between the germline ends. CDR1 is GTSNPN, CDR2 SVGIG, per germline (reference sequence).

J is TRBJ1-3 and V is TRBV29-1; D may be TRBD1 (5 bases). V gave up 7 bases and J gave up 0 bases, with 7 bases separating them. The CDR3 sequence is 12 residues long. Germline values: CDR1 SQVTM, CDR2 ANQGSEA. Here the CDR3 reads CSARDSGNTIYF. The CDR3 coding sequence is TGCAGCGCCAGGGACTCTGGAAACACCATATATTTT.

A few counts support this clone. The V call is TRBV18, the J call TRBJ1-4; 11 bases line up with TRBD1. The CDR3 spans 15 residues. J lost 7 bases, V lost 2 bases, and 3 bases had no gene match. Germline assignment: CDR1 KGHSH and CDR2 LQKENI. Written as DNA, the CDR3 is TGTGCCAGCTCACCAACCGGGACAGGGGGTGAAAAACTGTTTTTT. Translation gives CASSPTGTGGEKLFF.

This chain uses TRBV2 with TRBJ1-6; D might be TRBD1 (6 bases). The CDR3 has 18 residues. The ends were cut back, 2 bases at V and 0 bases at J, with 14 bases in the middle. Looked up from germline, CDR1 is SNHLY and CDR2 is FYNNEI. CDR3 amino acids: CASSERGMESSYNSPLHF. The CDR3 region has the DNA TGTGCCAGCAGTGAAAGGGGGATGGAGAGCTCCTATAATTCACCCCTCCACTTT.

This chain joins TRBV28 and TRBJ2-3; D is unresolved. The CDR3 extends over 12 amino acids. The ends were cut back, 4 bases at V and 0 bases at J, with 2 bases in the middle. Germline lookup yields CDR1 MDHEN and CDR2 SYDVKM. CDR3 nucleotide sequence: TGTGCCAGCAGTTACAGCACAGATACGCAGTATTTT. Protein product: CASSYSTDTQYF.

The chain has TRBV5-1 and TRBJ1-6, with 10 bases aligning to TRBD1. The germline CDR1 and CDR2 sequences are SGHRS and YFSETQ. This CDR3 has 15 amino acids. Germline trimming cut 4 bases from V and 7 bases from J; bases unmatched to any gene: 5. The CDR3 loop is CASSQDRGTNSPLHF. The DNA for the CDR3 is TGCGCCAGCAGCCAGGACAGGGGGACCAATTCACCCCTCCACTTT.

In nucleotides, the CDR3 is TGTGCCAGCAGCGTACTAGCGGGGGCGGGAGAGACCCAGTACTTC. Translated: CASSVLAGAGETQYF. This chain uses TRBV13 with TRBJ2-5, with 11 positions matching TRBD2. The CDR3 totals 15 residues. CDR1 and CDR2 from the germline V gene are PRHDT and FYEKMQ (reference sequence). Trimming took 5 bases from V and 4 from J; bases not matched to a gene: 6. The whole variable domain, remainder taken from reference TRBV13 and TRBJ2-5, is AAGVIQSPRHLIKEKRETATLKCYPIPRHDTVYWYQQGPGQDPQFLISFYEKMQSDKGSIPDRFSAQQFSDYHSELNMSSLELGDSALYFCASSVLAGAGETQYFGPGTRLLVL.

This sequence joins TRBV9 and TRBJ2-2; D ambiguous. This CDR3 contains 14 residues. From germline, CDR1 is SGDLS and CDR2 YYNGEE. V lost 4 bases to trimming and J lost 0 bases, with 7 bases between them. The CDR3 DNA reads as TGTGCCAGCAGCTCCGGGTCGAACACCGGGGAGCTGTTTTTT. Its translation is CASSSGSNTGELFF.

The genes are TRBV5-1 and TRBJ2-6, with 7 positions matching TRBD1. CDR1 is SGHRS and CDR2 is YFSETQ in the germline V gene. The ends lost 0 bases at V and 0 bases at J; junction bases unmatched: 6. CDR3 size: 18 residues. CDR3 sequence reads: CASSLESAGGSGANVLTF. DNA for the CDR3: TGCGCCAGCAGCTTGGAGTCGGCAGGGGGCTCTGGGGCCAACGTCCTGACTTTC.

CDR3 sequence: CASSLAHAHPQYF. The CDR3 nucleotides read TGTGCCAGCAGTTTGGCTCACGCCCATCCCCAGTACTTC. The J gene is TRBJ2-5, the V gene TRBV27, with D uncertain. This CDR3 region has 13 residues. Germline V CDR1 and CDR2: MNHEY, SMNVEV (reference sequence). Trimming cost V 3 bases and J 9 bases, with 14 bases left between them.

This clone was counted a few times. V is TRBV7-3 and J is TRBJ2-2, with D uncertain. This CDR3 has 12 amino acids. Per the germline V gene, CDR1 is SGHTA and CDR2 is FQGTGA. V was cut by 5 bases and J by 5 bases, with 6 bases left in between. The CDR3 DNA sequence: TGTGCCAGCAGCGTATCAACCGGGGAGCTGTTTTTT. This gives the protein CASSVSTGELFF. Looking up the rest from reference TRBV7-3 and TRBJ2-2 gives the full variable domain: GAGVSQTPSNKVTEKGKYVELRCDPISGHTALYWYRQSLGQGPEFLIYFQGTGAADDSGLPNDRFFAVRPEGSVSTLKIQRTERGDSAVYLCASSVSTGELFFGEGSRLTVL.

Only a few counts were recorded for this clone. V gene TRBV29-1 combines with J gene TRBJ1-1; possible D gene TRBD1, 5 bases. V was pared by 5 bases and J by 1 base, with 14 bases between. The CDR3 totals 14 residues. From germline, CDR1 is SQVTM and CDR2 ANQGSEA. The CDR3 nucleotides are TGCAGCGTTACCTTGGGACCGAGGAACACTGAAGCTTTCTTT. Translation gives CSVTLGPRNTEAFF.

V and J are TRBV30 and TRBJ1-3; D not resolved. Germline assignment: CDR1 GTSNPN and CDR2 SVGIG (reference sequence). V was cut by 5 bases and J by 0 bases, with 5 bases left in between. This CDR3 is 12 amino acids long. CDR3 sequence: CAWGGSGNTIYF. CDR3 DNA: TGTGCCTGGGGAGGCTCTGGAAACACCATATATTTT.

In the case of this clone: This same CDR3 is encoded by further DNA sequences in the sample. The chain is built from TRBV29-1 and TRBJ1-2; TRBD1 agrees at 9 bases. Losses at the gene ends were 3 bases for V and 6 bases for J; bases not matched to a gene: 2. The CDR3 runs 12 residues. CDR1 is SQVTM and CDR2 is ANQGSEA in the germline V gene. The CDR3: CSVEGQGNGYTF. DNA of the CDR3: TGCAGCGTTGAGGGACAGGGAAATGGCTACACCTTC.